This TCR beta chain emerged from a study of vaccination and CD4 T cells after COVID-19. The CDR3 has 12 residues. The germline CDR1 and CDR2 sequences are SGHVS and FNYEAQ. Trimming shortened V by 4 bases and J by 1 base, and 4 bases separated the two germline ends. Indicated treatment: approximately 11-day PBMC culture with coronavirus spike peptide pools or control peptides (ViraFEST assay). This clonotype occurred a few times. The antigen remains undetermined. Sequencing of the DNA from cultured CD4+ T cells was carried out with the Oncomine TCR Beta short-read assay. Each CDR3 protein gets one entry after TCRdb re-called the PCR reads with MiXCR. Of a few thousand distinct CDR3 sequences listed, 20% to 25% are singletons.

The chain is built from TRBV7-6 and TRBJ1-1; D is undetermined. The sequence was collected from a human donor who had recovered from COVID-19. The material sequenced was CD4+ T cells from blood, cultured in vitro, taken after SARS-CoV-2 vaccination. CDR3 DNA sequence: TGTGCCAGCAGCTCCCGGAACACTGAAGCTTTCTTT. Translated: CASSSRNTEAFF.